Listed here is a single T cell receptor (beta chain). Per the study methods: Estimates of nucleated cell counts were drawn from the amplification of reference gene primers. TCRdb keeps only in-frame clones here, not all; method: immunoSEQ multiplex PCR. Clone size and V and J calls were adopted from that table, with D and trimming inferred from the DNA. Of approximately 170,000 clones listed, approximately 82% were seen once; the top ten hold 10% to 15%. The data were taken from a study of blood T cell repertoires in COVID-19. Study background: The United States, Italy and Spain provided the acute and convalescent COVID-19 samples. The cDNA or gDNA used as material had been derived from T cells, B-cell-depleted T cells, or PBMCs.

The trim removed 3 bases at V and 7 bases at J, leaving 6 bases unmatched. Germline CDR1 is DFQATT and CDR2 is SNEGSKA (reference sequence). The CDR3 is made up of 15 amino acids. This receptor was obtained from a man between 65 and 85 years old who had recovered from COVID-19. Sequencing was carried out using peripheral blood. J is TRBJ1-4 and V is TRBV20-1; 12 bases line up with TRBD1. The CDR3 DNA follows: TGCAGTGCTAGTGGGGACAGGGGGCTGGGTGAAAAACTGTTTTTT. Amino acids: CSASGDRGLGEKLFF.